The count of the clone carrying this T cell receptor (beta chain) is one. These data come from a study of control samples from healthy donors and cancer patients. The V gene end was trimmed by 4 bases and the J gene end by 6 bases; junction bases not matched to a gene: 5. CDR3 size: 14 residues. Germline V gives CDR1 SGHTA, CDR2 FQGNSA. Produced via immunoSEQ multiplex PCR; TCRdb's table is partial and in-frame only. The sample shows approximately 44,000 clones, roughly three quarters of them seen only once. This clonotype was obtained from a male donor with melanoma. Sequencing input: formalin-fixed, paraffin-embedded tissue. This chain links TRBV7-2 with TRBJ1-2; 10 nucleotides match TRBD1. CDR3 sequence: CASSYRTGGDGYTF. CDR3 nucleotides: TGTGCCAGCAGCTATAGGACAGGGGGTGATGGCTACACCTTC.